Listed below are T cell receptor beta chains from one sample, sequenced in a study of T cells after yellow fever vaccination. TCRdb reprocessed the 5' RACE reads via MiXCR and lists one record per CDR3 protein. The repertoire holds some 300,000 distinct CDR3 sequences, with over 8.5% as singletons. This specimen consisted of CD4+ T cells sorted from PBMCs, obtained 45 days after the yellow fever booster vaccination. The receptors stem from a man younger than 30 who received the YFV17D yellow fever vaccine. The CDR3 runs from the conserved cysteine through the conserved F or W. The D gene is left open where the match is weak. Rows give clone size only sometimes, using once, few, many, or a class for an expanded clone.

j_gene: TRBJ1-2; d_gene: .; v_gene: TRBV7-9; abundance: .; CDR3nt: TGTGCCAGCAGCTCCCAAGAGTCAGGATTATCGTACTATGGCTACACCTTC; CDR3aa: CASSSQESGLSYYGYTF
j_gene: TRBJ2-3; d_gene: .; v_gene: TRBV28; abundance: many; CDR3nt: TGTGCCAGCAGTTTCCCCCCCAGAAAGTCTACACAGTATATGACGCAGTATTTT; CDR3aa: CASSFPPRKSTQYMTQYF
j_gene: TRBJ1-4; d_gene: .; v_gene: TRBV20-1; abundance: .; CDR3nt: TGCAGTGCTAGAGATTCGGCAGGGCCCTCTAATGAAAAACTGTTTTTT; CDR3aa: CSARDSAGPSNEKLFF
j_gene: TRBJ2-7; d_gene: .; v_gene: TRBV5-6; abundance: .; CDR3nt: TGTGCCAGCAGCGGCGCCTCCTTAGGCCACGAGCAGTACTTC; CDR3aa: CASSGASLGHEQYF
j_gene: TRBJ2-5; d_gene: TRBD2; v_gene: TRBV9; abundance: .; CDR3nt: TGTGCCAGCAGCGGCCGTCTGGGCGGGGGGTACGGAGAGACCCAGTACTTC; CDR3aa: CASSGRLGGGYGETQYF
j_gene: TRBJ2-2; d_gene: TRBD2; v_gene: TRBV4-3; abundance: .; CDR3nt: TGCGCCAGCAGCCAAGAAGTCGCGGGGGGGCCCACCGGGGAGCTGTTTTTT; CDR3aa: CASSQEVAGGPTGELFF
j_gene: TRBJ1-5; d_gene: .; v_gene: TRBV19; abundance: .; CDR3nt: TGTGCCAGTAGTGCCGGACGGCCGGCGGGGCATAGCAATCAGCCCCAGCATTTT; CDR3aa: CASSAGRPAGHSNQPQHF
j_gene: TRBJ1-1; d_gene: .; v_gene: TRBV29-1; abundance: few; CDR3nt: TGCAGCGTTGCTTTAAGGCTAGATCCCACTACTGAAGCTTTCTTT; CDR3aa: CSVALRLDPTTEAFF
j_gene: TRBJ2-3; d_gene: TRBD2; v_gene: TRBV11-1; abundance: few; CDR3nt: TGTGCCAGCAGCACGAGGACTAGCCGTCCTACAGATACGCAGTATTTT; CDR3aa: CASSTRTSRPTDTQYF
j_gene: TRBJ1-4; d_gene: TRBD1; v_gene: TRBV4-1; abundance: few; CDR3nt: TGCGCCAGCAGCCCGGGACAGACAACTAATGAAAAACTGTTTTTT; CDR3aa: CASSPGQTTNEKLFF
j_gene: TRBJ2-5; d_gene: TRBD1; v_gene: TRBV6-6; abundance: .; CDR3nt: TGTGCCAGCAGTCCCTTGGACAGGGAAGAGACCCAGTACTTC; CDR3aa: CASSPLDREETQYF
j_gene: TRBJ2-5; d_gene: .; v_gene: TRBV4-3; abundance: many; CDR3nt: TGCGCCAGCAGCCAAGATGGGGCAGGGTATGGGGAGACCCAGTACTTC; CDR3aa: CASSQDGAGYGETQYF
j_gene: TRBJ1-1; d_gene: .; v_gene: TRBV7-2; abundance: few; CDR3nt: TGTGCCAGCATTCTAGGAGGCTCTACCACTGAAGCTTTCTTT; CDR3aa: CASILGGSTTEAFF
j_gene: TRBJ1-3; d_gene: .; v_gene: TRBV7-9; abundance: .; CDR3nt: TGTGCCAGCAGGGGGTTCGGGGGACCCGGAAACACCATATATTTT; CDR3aa: CASRGFGGPGNTIYF
j_gene: TRBJ2-1; d_gene: .; v_gene: TRBV14; abundance: few; CDR3nt: TGTGCCAGCAGCCGCAGGGTCGGCTCCTACAATGAGCAGTTCTTC; CDR3aa: CASSRRVGSYNEQFF
j_gene: TRBJ1-6; d_gene: TRBD1; v_gene: TRBV20-1; abundance: .; CDR3nt: TGCAGTGCTATCCCCGGGACAGGGGGGCCACCCCTCCACTTT; CDR3aa: CSAIPGTGGPPLHF
j_gene: TRBJ1-3; d_gene: TRBD1; v_gene: TRBV7-9; abundance: .; CDR3nt: TGTGCCAGCAGCTCTACAGGGGGCGAAGGAAACACCATATATTTT; CDR3aa: CASSSTGGEGNTIYF
j_gene: TRBJ1-1; d_gene: TRBD1; v_gene: TRBV5-4; abundance: .; CDR3nt: TGTGCCAGCAGCTTGGAGGCCGAAATGACAGGGCTGAACACTGAAGCTTTCTTT; CDR3aa: CASSLEAEMTGLNTEAFF
j_gene: TRBJ2-3; d_gene: .; v_gene: TRBV5-1; abundance: .; CDR3nt: TGCGCCAGCAGCCCCGGGATCCGGGATGGAGATACGCAGTATTTT; CDR3aa: CASSPGIRDGDTQYF
j_gene: TRBJ1-4; d_gene: .; v_gene: TRBV5-1; abundance: many; CDR3nt: TGCGCCAGCAGTCGAAGCGCAACTAATGAAAAACTGTTTTTT; CDR3aa: CASSRSATNEKLFF
j_gene: TRBJ1-5; d_gene: .; v_gene: TRBV5-1; abundance: .; CDR3nt: TGCGCCAGCAGCTTGTGGGGTGACGGCAATCAGCCCCAGCATTTT; CDR3aa: CASSLWGDGNQPQHF
j_gene: TRBJ1-5; d_gene: .; v_gene: TRBV20-1; abundance: few; CDR3nt: TGCAGTGTAGGGCGGGGAAATGTTCAGCCCCAGCATTTT; CDR3aa: CSVGRGNVQPQHF
j_gene: TRBJ1-2; d_gene: TRBD1; v_gene: TRBV18; abundance: .; CDR3nt: TGTGCCAGCTCACCGTCAGGGGGCTCTGGCTACACCTTC; CDR3aa: CASSPSGGSGYTF
j_gene: TRBJ2-5; d_gene: .; v_gene: TRBV19; abundance: .; CDR3nt: TGTGCCAGTAGTATCAACGGGGAGACCCAGTACTTC; CDR3aa: CASSINGETQYF
j_gene: TRBJ2-1; d_gene: TRBD1; v_gene: TRBV7-3; abundance: .; CDR3nt: TGTGCCAGCAGCCGGACAGGCAATGAGCAGTTCTTC; CDR3aa: CASSRTGNEQFF
j_gene: TRBJ2-5; d_gene: TRBD1; v_gene: TRBV3-1; abundance: few; CDR3nt: TGTGCCAGCAGCTACACCGGGGACAGGGGAGGCCAAGAGACCCAGTACTTC; CDR3aa: CASSYTGDRGGQETQYF
j_gene: TRBJ2-5; d_gene: TRBD2; v_gene: TRBV10-3; abundance: .; CDR3nt: TGTGCCACCCTGCGCGGGGGGATGCAAGAGACCCAGTACTTC; CDR3aa: CATLRGGMQETQYF
j_gene: TRBJ2-1; d_gene: TRBD2; v_gene: TRBV4-2; abundance: few; CDR3nt: TGTGCCAGCAGCCAAACCGGGACTAGCTACAATGAGCAGTTCTTC; CDR3aa: CASSQTGTSYNEQFF